What follows are 17 T cell receptor beta chains derived from one specimen sequenced in a study of spatial heterogeneity in lung cancer. This sample's time point: sample taken at primary tumor resection. Via MiXCR, TCRdb re-called the 5' RACE reads, giving one row per CDR3 protein. Of about 36,000 distinct CDR3 sequences listed, roughly 6.5% are singletons. The starting material was PBMCs, obtained at surgery. Receptors originate from a female donor with early-stage non-small cell lung cancer.

This clonotype appeared a few times. The J gene is TRBJ1-1, the V gene TRBV7-3; a weak D match, TRBD1 (6 bases). V lost 0 bases to trimming and J lost 5 bases, with 13 bases between them. The CDR3 length is 15 residues. Germline-derived CDR1 and CDR2 are SGHTA and FQGTGA. The CDR3 nucleotides read TGTGCCAGCAGCTTAACGTCCGGGGGCTTTACTGAAGCTTTCTTT. Protein: CASSLTSGGFTEAFF.

This clonotype showed up many times. The chain has TRBV6-2 or TRBV6-3 and TRBJ1-5; no reliable D call. This CDR3 is 14 amino acids long. Germline values: CDR1 MNHEY, CDR2 SVGEGT. Deletions cut 1 base from V and 3 bases from J, with 7 bases between. The CDR3 reads CASSYWPDNQPQHF. CDR3 DNA: TGTGCCAGCAGTTACTGGCCCGACAATCAGCCCCAGCATTTT.

This clonotype was counted many times. The V call is TRBV5-6, the J call TRBJ1-5; the D is unclear. The V and J ends lost 4 bases and 2 bases respectively, with 10 bases between them. Per germline, CDR1 SGHDT and CDR2 YYEEEE. The CDR3 is 14 amino acids. CDR3 nucleotide sequence: TGTGCCAGCAGCCTTACAAGGGGCAATCAGCCCCAGCATTTT. Its protein product is CASSLTRGNQPQHF.

The rearrangement uses TRBV12-3 or TRBV12-4 and TRBJ2-3; D may be TRBD2 (5 bases). V shed 4 bases and J shed 4 bases, with 18 bases lying between them. CDR3 length equals 16 residues. CDR3: CASSSGSQRASDTQYF. The CDR3 DNA sequence: TGTGCCAGCAGTTCGGGGTCGCAACGGGCGTCAGATACGCAGTATTTT.

The sample holds a few counts of this clonotype. V usage is TRBV10-2 and J usage is TRBJ2-7; TRBD2 is a possible D gene (6 bases). V was clipped by 6 bases and J by 7 bases, with 13 bases between them. The germline V gene has CDR1 WSHSY and CDR2 SAAADI. The CDR3 loop spans 12 amino acids. The CDR3 coding sequence is TGCGCCAGCAGCCGCGGGGAGTCGGAGCAGTACTTC. Its protein product is CASSRGESEQYF.

The table lists this clonotype with many counts. The chain combines TRBV6-5 with TRBJ1-1, with D possibly TRBD1 on 5 matching bases. Trimming cost V 2 bases and J 3 bases, with 10 bases left between them. CDR1 is MNHEY and CDR2 is SVGAGI in the germline V gene. The CDR3 sequence is 14 residues long. The CDR3 region is CASSYTWGHTEAFF. DNA of the CDR3: TGTGCCAGCAGTTACACCTGGGGACACACTGAAGCTTTCTTT.

This clonotype was observed at least ten times. The V and J genes are TRBV7-2 and TRBJ2-1; 8 bases fit TRBD1. The ends lost 5 bases at V and 14 bases at J; junction bases unmatched: 5. Germline lookup yields CDR1 SGHTA and CDR2 FQGNSA. This CDR3 has 11 amino acids. The CDR3 nucleotides read TGTGCCAGCAGCATCTACAGGGGGGAGTTCTTC. Translated, it gives CASSIYRGEFF.

This clonotype was counted ten times or more. The chain recombines TRBV7-2 with TRBJ2-1; D call uncertain. Per germline, CDR1 SGHTA and CDR2 FQGNSA. This CDR3 contains 15 residues. The ends were cut back, 1 base at V and 9 bases at J, with 16 bases in the middle. The CDR3 DNA sequence: TGTGCCAGCAGCTTAGTTTTCCTGGGCTCATCTGAGCAGTTCTTC. The encoded protein is CASSLVFLGSSEQFF.

Only a few counts were recorded for this clonotype. V gene TRBV5-1 combines with J gene TRBJ2-2; D is unresolved. The V end was cut by 5 bases, the J end by 1 base, with 0 bases between. Germline CDR1 and CDR2: SGHRS and YFSETQ. The CDR3 loop spans 11 amino acids. The CDR3 bases are TGCGCCAGCAGGAACACCGGGGAGCTGTTTTTT. Its translation is CASRNTGELFF.

There are many counts of this clonotype. This chain uses TRBV6-1 with TRBJ1-5, with D uncertain. Germline-derived CDR1 and CDR2 are MNHNS and SASEGT. CDR3 length equals 11 residues. Trimming cost V 6 bases and J 4 bases, with 4 bases left between them. The CDR3 sequence is CASRENQPQHF. CDR3 in DNA: TGTGCCAGCAGGGAAAATCAGCCCCAGCATTTT.

Ten or more counts support this clonotype. This chain joins TRBV30 and TRBJ2-2; the match to TRBD1 covers 7 bases. V was clipped by 2 bases and J by 6 bases; unmatched bases: 9. The CDR3 contains 15 residues. Germline V lookup: CDR1 GTSNPN, CDR2 SVGIG (reference sequence). CDR3 loop: CAWSRNRGSAGELFF. The DNA of the CDR3 is TGTGCCTGGAGTAGGAACAGGGGTTCGGCCGGGGAGCTGTTTTTT.

This clonotype was counted ten times or more. This chain links TRBV20-1 with TRBJ2-7; perhaps TRBD1 as D (6 bases). Trimming removed 6 bases from V and 0 bases from J, with 12 bases in between. Per the germline V gene, CDR1 is DFQATT and CDR2 is SNEGSKA (reference sequence). The CDR3 loop spans 13 amino acids. CDR3 bases: TGCAGTGCATACCGGGACACCTCCTACGAGCAGTACTTC. Protein sequence: CSAYRDTSYEQYF.

This clonotype occurred many times. This rearrangement joins TRBV20-1 to TRBJ2-7; no clear D gene. CDR1 and CDR2 from the germline V gene are DFQATT and SNEGSKA (reference sequence). The germline V and J ends were trimmed by 5 bases and 2 bases, with 16 bases remaining between them. The CDR3 length is 14 residues. The CDR3 region has the DNA TGCAGTGCTCAGATCCTAGGCAGGACCTACGAGCAGTACTTC. Amino acid sequence: CSAQILGRTYEQYF.

This clonotype was seen many times. The CDR3 bases are TGTGCCAGTAGTACAGGAACCGCAACTAATGAAAAACTGTTTTTT. Translating gives CASSTGTATNEKLFF. The gene calls are TRBV19 and TRBJ1-4; D unclear. CDR3 length: 15 residues. V was pared by 4 bases and J by 0 bases, with 9 bases between. Germline V gene data show CDR1 as LNHDA and CDR2 as SQIVND (reference sequence).

This clonotype was recorded at least ten times. The J gene is TRBJ1-3, the V gene TRBV7-2, with 8 positions matching TRBD1. The CDR3 covers 15 residues. Per the germline V gene, CDR1 is SGHTA and CDR2 is FQGNSA. V gave up 5 bases and J gave up 4 bases; unmatched junction bases: 7. Written as DNA, the CDR3 is TGTGCCAGCAGCACGTGGGACAGGTCCGGAAACACCATATATTTT. Its translation is CASSTWDRSGNTIYF. Together with reference TRBV7-2 and TRBJ1-3, the CDR3 gives the full variable domain: GAGVSQSPSNKVTEKGKDVELRCDPISGHTALYWYRQSLGQGLEFLIYFQGNSAPDKSGLPSDRFSAERTGGSVSTLTIQRTQQEDSAVYLCASSTWDRSGNTIYFGEGSWLTVV.

This clonotype was seen repeatedly, ten times or more. The gene calls are TRBV29-1 and TRBJ1-4, with TRBD1 identical over 8 bases. CDR1 is SQVTM, CDR2 ANQGSEA, per germline. V dropped 8 bases and J dropped 3; count of bases not matched to a gene: 5. The CDR3 spans 13 residues. The CDR3 reads CSSQTGANEKLFF. For the CDR3, the DNA is TGCAGCTCACAGACAGGGGCTAATGAAAAACTGTTTTTT.

This clonotype was observed at least ten times. The chain couples TRBV19 to TRBJ1-5, with D hard to call. Germline CDR1 LNHDA, CDR2 SQIVND (reference sequence). CDR3 length: 14 amino acids. Trimming left V 5 bases short and J 7 bases short, with 15 bases between. The CDR3 loop is CASSSGPLLQPQHF. CDR3 nucleotides: TGTGCCAGTAGTTCAGGACCCCTCCTGCAGCCCCAGCATTTT.